The table lists the clone carrying this T cell receptor (beta chain) with a few counts. No antigen is known for it. V lost 0 bases to trimming and J lost 8 bases, with 26 bases between them. CDR1 and CDR2 from the germline V gene are SGHTA and FQGNSA. This CDR3 has 19 amino acids. The data were obtained in a study of CD8 T cells in ankylosing spondylitis. Study outcomes and limitations: Seemingly distinctive of ankylosing spondylitis blood was a TCR beta motif formed by eight highly homologous variants. It was reported that disease-linked clones were significantly enriched in matched ankylosing spondylitis synovial fluid. Peripheral blood samples showed relatively rare disease-linked clones, and these clones were CD8+.

TCRdb re-derived calls from the 5' RACE reads in MiXCR, one entry per CDR3 protein. The sample shows 350,000 or so distinct CDR3 sequences, roughly 14% of them seen only once. The chain employs TRBV7-2 and TRBJ2-1, with TRBD1 as a possible D gene (6 bases). The source is a male donor with ankylosing spondylitis or in good health (not recorded which). Material for sequencing was blood, either unsorted or a sorted T cell fraction (not recorded which). The CDR3, as DNA: TGTGCCAGCAGCTTAGCGGGATCCCCGACAGGCACTTTTAGGTATGAGCAGTTCTTC. Protein sequence: CASSLAGSPTGTFRYEQFF.